The TCR beta chain described here comes from a study of cytomegalovirus exposure and HLA in healthy donors. Whole-study findings and limits: Analyzed later, most CMV-associated TCR beta chains appeared HLA-restricted. With later analysis, a missense DCLRE1C variant became linked to TCR beta V- and J-gene trimming.

Germline CDR1 and CDR2: MNHEY and SVGAGI. The CDR3 sequence is 15 residues long. Trimming took 7 bases from V and 2 from J, leaving 18 bases between them. The primer mix had 60 Vbeta and 13 Jbeta primers. The method was immunoSEQ multiplex PCR; TCRdb's version includes in-frame clones alone and lacks a portion of them. The sample records roughly 280,000 clones, roughly 70% being singletons. This clone was found a few times. Its antigen is unidentified. The sequenced sample was PBMCs. The clonotype originates from a female donor in good health and CMV-seronegative. V gene TRBV6-5 combines with J gene TRBJ2-7; D is perhaps TRBD1 (5 bases). The CDR3 reads CASNPRGEGAYEQYF. CDR3 sequence (DNA): TGTGCCAGCAACCCAAGGGGTGAAGGCGCCTACGAGCAGTACTTC.